The clone carrying this T cell receptor beta chain was observed a few times. What it recognizes is unknown. Sequencing used immunoSEQ multiplex PCR; TCRdb keeps in-frame clones, though not all of them. The data show tens of thousands of clones, with about three quarters seen just once and over 1.5% held by the top ten. Time point in this sample: baseline, week 1 (first vaccination visit). Treatment noted: pre-vaccination baseline after standard-of-care therapy. This sample was taken from a study of a mutant IDH1 vaccine in newly diagnosed glioma. Looking at the study overall: Sex distribution of treated patients was about 60% male and roughly 38% female; mean age was about 40 years. Earlier treatment was radiotherapy, temozolomide, or both, with most getting both. Study outcomes and limitations: Any relationship between pseudoprogression and changes in top peripheral T cell clonotypes seemed absent. Immune responses arising from the vaccine appeared in approximately 92% of patients.

The CDR3 covers 12 residues. V lost 6 bases and J 4 bases, leaving 9 bases between the germline ends. Germline assignment: CDR1 LNHDA and CDR2 SQIVND (reference sequence). Sequencing used PBMCs, obtained from a glioma patient treated with radiotherapy, temozolomide or both. The receptor comes from a middle-aged woman with glioma. The chain has TRBV19 and TRBJ1-2; D unclear. CDR3 sequence (DNA): TGTGCCAGTAGGCAGCGTGGCTATGGCTACACCTTC. It translates to CASRQRGYGYTF.